The T cell receptor (beta chain) described here comes from a study of persistence of HIV-infected CD4 T cells. A word on this clone: Its antigen remains unknown.

Broader study findings: Bulk TCR data could not be restricted to HIV-1-infected CMV-responding cells.

Sequencing used immunoSEQ version 4 in survey mode. The assay was immunoSEQ multiplex PCR, and TCRdb's table has in-frame clones only and misses some. The sample lists more than 30,000 clones; around 80% were seen once. V was shortened by 5 bases and J by 5 bases, with 25 bases between the two germline ends. From germline, CDR1 is MNHNY and CDR2 SVGAGI (reference sequence). This CDR3 spans 17 amino acids. Lysates of CMV-infected fibroblasts at 9.5 to 10 ug/mL stimulated these cells. Sorted nonresponding memory CD4+ T cells were CD40L-negative, CD69-negative, CD45RO-high. Material: CD4+ T cells sorted from PBMCs after approximately 18-hour stimulation, obtained from a patient who received antiretroviral therapy. The chain couples TRBV6-6 to TRBJ2-7; D tentatively fits TRBD1 or TRBD2 (5 bases each). The clonotype was recovered from an adult man with HIV who was CMV-seropositive. The CDR3 nucleotides read TGTGCCAGCAGTCCGCTTATGGGGCTGCCGTGGGGACACGAGCAGTACTTC. Encoded protein: CASSPLMGLPWGHEQYF.